This TCR beta chain was found in a study of blood T cell repertoires in COVID-19 (dated by TCRdb to between 2020 and 2021). Concerning the study at large: The collaborator samples originated in the United States, Italy and Spain and spanned the acute and convalescent phases of COVID-19. The repertoires were released in a freely available public database intended as a resource for research on the immune response to SARS-CoV-2. The material from the prospective study consisted of cDNA or gDNA derived from T cells, B-cell-depleted T cells, or PBMCs. The dataset comprised deeply sampled blood TCRbeta repertoires from subjects exposed to, actively infected with, or recovered from COVID-19. The sample metadata nearly always contained a de-identified subject ID, COVID-19 status, age in years and sex. Where HLA class I and class II types were available, the types were taken from metadata supplied by the sample provider, not from assay-based typing. The samples were drawn from the first 160 participants of the ongoing ImmuneRACE study and from about 1,200 subjects provided by 6 global collaborators. Points the paper makes about the study in general: How much clinical and demographic metadata was included differed by source and by participant, and the metadata was provided uncurated.

Of note for this clone: The antigen it recognizes is unknown. Base qualities are not recorded, but no much larger clone differs from it by a single base.

The immunoSEQ Assay, a bias-controlled multiplex PCR, was used to amplify TCRbeta CDR3 regions from genomic DNA. The original methods were these. Nucleated cell counts per sample were estimated from amplification of reference gene primers within the assay. To quantify the absolute abundance of each unique TCRbeta CDR3 rearrangement, sequence reads were collapsed and filtered. For each sample, productive Simpson clonality was calculated as the square root of Simpson's diversity index over productive rearrangements. TCRdb retrieved this table from immuneACCESS and kept in-frame rearrangements only. Not all clones are present; in checked studies, unresolved V genes account for under half, and no reason is known for the remainder. The V and J calls and clone size come from that table; D and trimming were worked out from the DNA. The sample table holds over 350,000 clones, of which roughly 88% were seen once. The biggest ten clones account for over 1.3% of the sample.

From its cysteine to its phenylalanine, the CDR3 spans 15 amino acids. The kept DNA is CDR3 alone, 45 bases in frame from the first base. V loses 2 bases of germline sequence and J loses 6 bases, and the interval between the two ends is 13 bases. The germline V gene gives CDR1 as ENHRY and CDR2 as SYGVKD. The collaborating institutions used their own protocols to collect whole blood in K2EDTA tubes. For TCRbeta analysis, collaborators shipped samples as frozen whole blood, isolated PBMCs, or DNA extracted from either of those sample types. The clonotype originates from a woman aged 30 to 39 with active or convalescent COVID-19. Here the chain combines TRBV10-3 and TRBJ1-4; no D gene is confidently identified. The source material was peripheral blood. The sequenced DNA is TGTGCCATCAGTGAGGGTGTGGGTCAGGATGAAAAACTGTTTTTT. Its protein product is CAISEGVGQDEKLFF.